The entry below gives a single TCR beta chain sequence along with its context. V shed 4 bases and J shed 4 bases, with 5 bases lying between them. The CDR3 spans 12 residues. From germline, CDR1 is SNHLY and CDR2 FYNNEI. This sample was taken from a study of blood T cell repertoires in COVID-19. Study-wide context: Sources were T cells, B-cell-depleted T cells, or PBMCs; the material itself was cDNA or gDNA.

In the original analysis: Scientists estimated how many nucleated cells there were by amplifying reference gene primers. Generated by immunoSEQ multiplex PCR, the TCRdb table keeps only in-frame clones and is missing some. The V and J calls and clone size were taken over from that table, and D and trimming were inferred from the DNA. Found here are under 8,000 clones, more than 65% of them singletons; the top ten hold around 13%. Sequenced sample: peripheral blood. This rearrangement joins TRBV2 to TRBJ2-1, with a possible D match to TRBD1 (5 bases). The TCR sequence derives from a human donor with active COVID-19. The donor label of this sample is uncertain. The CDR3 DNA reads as TGTGCCAGCAGTGGACAGTACAATGAGCAGTTCTTC. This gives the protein CASSGQYNEQFF.